The next 5 T cell receptor beta chains were all read from a single sample in a study of shared clonotypes between healthy human individuals. Here immunoSEQ multiplex PCR was the method, and the copy in TCRdb shows in-frame clones only, minus some. The sample lists around 700,000 clones; about 78% were seen once. Sequencing was carried out using memory CD4+ T cells sorted from blood. Stated subset: CD45RA-negative fraction. Receptor source: a woman between 25 and 40 years old in good health.

The chain carries TRBV28 and TRBJ2-3; D may be TRBD2 (6 bases). CDR3 length equals 15 residues. Deletions cut 6 bases from V and 6 bases from J, with 19 bases between. The germline CDR1 and CDR2 sequences are MDHEN and SYDVKM. CDR3 region: CASSIGRGGKDTQYF. The CDR3 DNA reads TGTGCCAGCAGCATCGGGCGTGGGGGGAAGGATACGCAGTATTTT.

In DNA form, the CDR3 reads TGTGCCAGCAGCCCTGTAAGCTCCTACAATGAGCAGTTCTTC. Its translation is CASSPVSSYNEQFF. The V and J genes are TRBV5-6 and TRBJ2-1, with D unclear. The CDR3 runs to 14 residues. The germline V gene has CDR1 SGHDT and CDR2 YYEEEE. The germline V and J ends were trimmed by 4 bases and 0 bases, with 8 bases remaining between them. Looking up the rest from reference TRBV5-6 and TRBJ2-1 gives the full variable domain: DAGVTQSPTHLIKTRGQQVTLRCSPKSGHDTVSWYQQALGQGPQFIFQYYEEEERQRGNFPDRFSGHQFPNYSSELNVNALLLGDSALYLCASSPVSSYNEQFFGPGTRLTVL.

The chain employs TRBV28 and TRBJ2-2; no definite D call. Between the trimmed V and J ends, which lost 1 base and 4 bases, there was a span of 7 bases. The length of the CDR3 is 14 residues. Germline V CDR1 and CDR2: MDHEN, SYDVKM. The CDR3 DNA follows: TGTGCCAGCAGTTTATCACAGATCACCGGGGAGCTGTTTTTT. Amino acid sequence: CASSLSQITGELFF.

This clone showed up just a few times. The chain recombines TRBV28 with TRBJ2-5; possible D gene TRBD1, 6 bases. The CDR3 is 13 residues long. The V and J ends lost 4 bases and 5 bases respectively, with 11 bases between them. Looked up from germline, CDR1 is MDHEN and CDR2 is SYDVKM. The CDR3 sequence: CASSYQGFETQYF. In nucleotides, the CDR3 is TGTGCCAGCAGTTACCAGGGGTTTGAGACCCAGTACTTC.

V usage is TRBV28 and J usage is TRBJ1-4, with 8 nucleotides matching TRBD1. Germline loops: CDR1 MDHEN, CDR2 SYDVKM. The V and J ends lost 5 bases and 5 bases, in that order; junction bases with no gene match: 4. The CDR3 runs to 14 residues. CDR3 DNA sequence: TGTGCCAGCAGTGACAGGGGACTCAATGAAAAACTGTTTTTT. Its protein product is CASSDRGLNEKLFF.